This T cell receptor (beta chain) was documented in a study of T cell responses to AZD1222 COVID-19 vaccine. Findings and limits, study-wide: The study identified only five to seven AZD1222 recipients as seropositive at baseline. Most donors were white British and more were female, and clonal diversity was possibly underestimated. Distributed over spike, vaccine-associated CD4 TCRs predominated at 160-218 and 743-854.

This CDR3 has 16 amino acids. Germline V gene sequence: CDR1 MNHEY, CDR2 SMNVEV (reference sequence). After removal of 4 bases from V and 4 bases from J, the junction contained 7 bases not matched to a gene. The method was immunoSEQ multiplex PCR; TCRdb's version includes in-frame clones alone and lacks a portion of them. The table lists about 180,000 clones, just over 90% of them singletons. The table lists this clone with a count of one. The antigen is undetermined. The origin of this receptor is an adult in good health. The gene calls are TRBV27 and TRBJ1-2; TRBD1 agrees at 12 bases. This sample comprised peripheral blood, obtained on day 0 of AZD1222 vaccination. DNA of the CDR3: TGTGCCAGCAGTTCCCTCGGGACAGGGGGCGGCTATGGCTACACCTTC. Translated, it gives CASSSLGTGGGYGYTF.